This TCR beta chain was recovered during a study of blood T cell repertoires in COVID-19. Overall study context: Acute-phase and convalescent COVID-19 samples originated in the United States, Italy and Spain. The analysed material was cDNA or gDNA that came from T cells, B-cell-depleted T cells, or PBMCs.

In the authors' methods: Nucleated cell counts were estimated from reference gene primer amplification. The table came from immunoSEQ multiplex PCR; TCRdb's copy has only in-frame clones and leaves some out. V, J and clone size reflect that table, while D and trimming were determined from the DNA. The sample shows around 120,000 clones, approximately 87% of them seen only once. With V trimmed by 5 bases and J by 2 bases, 8 bases remained unmatched. This CDR3 contains 15 residues. Germline lookup yields CDR1 LNHDA and CDR2 SQIVND (reference sequence). This receptor was identified in a woman in her 70s with acute or convalescent COVID-19. The gene calls are TRBV19 and TRBJ1-1; 7 bases fit TRBD1. Source material: peripheral blood. The CDR3 loop reads CASSLQGQLNTEAFF. For the CDR3, the DNA is TGTGCCAGTAGTCTGCAGGGACAGTTAAACACTGAAGCTTTCTTT.